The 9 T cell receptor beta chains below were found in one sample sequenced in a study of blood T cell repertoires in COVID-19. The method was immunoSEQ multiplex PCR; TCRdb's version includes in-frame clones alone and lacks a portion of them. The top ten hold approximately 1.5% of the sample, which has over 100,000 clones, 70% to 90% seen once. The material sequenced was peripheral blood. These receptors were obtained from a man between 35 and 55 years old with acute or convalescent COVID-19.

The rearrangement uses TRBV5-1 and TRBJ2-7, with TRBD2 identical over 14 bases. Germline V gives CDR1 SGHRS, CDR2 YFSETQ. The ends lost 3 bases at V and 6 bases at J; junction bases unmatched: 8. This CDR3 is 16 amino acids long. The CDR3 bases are TGCGCCAGCAGCTACTACCCCGGACTAGCGGGGGGCGAGCAGTACTTC. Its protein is CASSYYPGLAGGEQYF.

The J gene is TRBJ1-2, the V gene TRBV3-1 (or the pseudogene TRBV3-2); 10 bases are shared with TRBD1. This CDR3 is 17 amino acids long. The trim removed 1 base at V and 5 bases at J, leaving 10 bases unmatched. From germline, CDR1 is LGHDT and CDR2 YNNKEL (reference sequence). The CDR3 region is CASSQAGTGERKYGYTF. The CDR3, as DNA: TGTGCCAGCAGCCAAGCCGGGACAGGGGAACGCAAATATGGCTACACCTTC.

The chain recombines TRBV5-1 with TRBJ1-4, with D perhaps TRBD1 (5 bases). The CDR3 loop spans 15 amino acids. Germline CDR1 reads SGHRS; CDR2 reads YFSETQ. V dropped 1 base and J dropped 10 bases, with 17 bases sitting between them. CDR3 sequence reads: CASSLIQGDSGKLFF. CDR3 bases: TGCGCCAGCAGCTTGATTCAGGGCGATTCGGGAAAACTGTTTTTT.

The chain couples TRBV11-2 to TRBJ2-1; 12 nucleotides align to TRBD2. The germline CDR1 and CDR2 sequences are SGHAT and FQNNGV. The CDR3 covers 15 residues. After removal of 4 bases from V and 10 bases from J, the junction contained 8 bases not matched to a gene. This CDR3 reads CASSSLAGGLREQFF. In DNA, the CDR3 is TGTGCCAGCAGCTCACTAGCGGGGGGACTTCGGGAGCAGTTCTTC.

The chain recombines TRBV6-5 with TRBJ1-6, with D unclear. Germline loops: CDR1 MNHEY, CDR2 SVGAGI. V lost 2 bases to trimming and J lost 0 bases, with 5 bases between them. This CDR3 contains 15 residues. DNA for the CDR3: TGTGCCAGCAGTTACGAGAGCTCCTATAATTCACCCCTCCACTTT. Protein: CASSYESSYNSPLHF.

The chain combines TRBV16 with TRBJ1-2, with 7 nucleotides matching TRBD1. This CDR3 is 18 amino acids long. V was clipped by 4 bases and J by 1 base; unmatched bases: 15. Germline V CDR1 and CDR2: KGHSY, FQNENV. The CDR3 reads CASSLPGQASFINYGYTF. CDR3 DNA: TGTGCCAGCAGCCTTCCAGGACAGGCGTCGTTTATTAACTATGGCTACACCTTC.

The CDR3 is CASSLPGQKGYTF. The CDR3 region has the DNA TGTGCCAGCAGTTTGCCGGGACAGAAGGGCTACACCTTC. The chain employs TRBV28 and TRBJ1-2, with 7 bases that match TRBD1. This CDR3 contains 13 residues. V dropped 3 bases and J dropped 8; count of bases not matched to a gene: 6. Germline assignment: CDR1 MDHEN and CDR2 SYDVKM.

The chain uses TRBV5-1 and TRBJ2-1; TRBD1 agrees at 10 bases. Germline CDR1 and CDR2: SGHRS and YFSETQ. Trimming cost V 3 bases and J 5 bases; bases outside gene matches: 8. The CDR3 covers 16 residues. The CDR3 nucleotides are TGCGCCAGCAGCTCGAGGGCCGGGACAGGGGACAATGAGCAGTTCTTC. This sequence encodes CASSSRAGTGDNEQFF.

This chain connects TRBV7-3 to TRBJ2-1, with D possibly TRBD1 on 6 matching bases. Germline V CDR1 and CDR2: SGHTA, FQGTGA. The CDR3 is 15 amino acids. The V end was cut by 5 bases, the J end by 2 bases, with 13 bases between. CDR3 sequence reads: CASSESGTPYNEQFF. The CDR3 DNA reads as TGTGCCAGCAGCGAATCCGGGACACCCTACAATGAGCAGTTCTTC.